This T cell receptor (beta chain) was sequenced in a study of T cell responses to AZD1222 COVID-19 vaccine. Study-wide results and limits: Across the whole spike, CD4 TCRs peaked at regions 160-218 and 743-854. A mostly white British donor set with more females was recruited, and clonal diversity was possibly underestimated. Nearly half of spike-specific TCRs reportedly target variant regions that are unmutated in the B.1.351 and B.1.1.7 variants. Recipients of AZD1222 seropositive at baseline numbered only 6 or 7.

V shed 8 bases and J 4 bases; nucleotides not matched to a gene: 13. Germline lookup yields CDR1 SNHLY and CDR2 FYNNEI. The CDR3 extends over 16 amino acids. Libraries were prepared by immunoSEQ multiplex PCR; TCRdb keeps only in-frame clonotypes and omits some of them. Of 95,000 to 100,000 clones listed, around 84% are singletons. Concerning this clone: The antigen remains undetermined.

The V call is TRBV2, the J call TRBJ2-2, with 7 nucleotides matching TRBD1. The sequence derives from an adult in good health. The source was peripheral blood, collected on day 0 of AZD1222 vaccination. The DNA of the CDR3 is TGTGCCAGCCGCTATTCCGGGACAGAAATCACCGGGGAGCTGTTTTTT. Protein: CASRYSGTEITGELFF.